The rows below give T cell receptor beta chains drawn from one sample of a study of T cells after yellow fever vaccination. TCRdb processed the 5' RACE reads anew with MiXCR; each CDR3 protein has one entry. This table has nearly 550,000 distinct CDR3 sequences, about 19% appearing once. The sample here was PBMCs, taken 15 days after the yellow fever booster vaccination. The receptors derive from a man under 40 who received the YFV17D yellow fever vaccine. The CDR3 runs from the conserved cysteine through the conserved F or W.

j_call	cdr3_length	v_call	cdr3_aa
TRBJ2-7	12	TRBV19	CASESPYYEQYF
TRBJ2-4	14	TRBV4-3	CASSQDGASNIQYF
TRBJ2-5	18	TRBV13	CASSLKLDFPPGQETQYF
TRBJ2-1	15	TRBV30	CAWSTSPAVYNEQFF
TRBJ1-2	11	TRBV20-1	CSAAQGWGYTF
TRBJ2-1	15	TRBV5-6	CASSQGLAGGYEQFF
TRBJ2-7	16	TRBV4-3	CASSEGSGGGSYEQYF
TRBJ2-7	16	TRBV7-2	CASSLRGDPITYEQYF
TRBJ1-5	15	TRBV4-3	CASSQDRQGNQPQHF
TRBJ2-1	15	TRBV9	CASSEIAVGLGEQFF
TRBJ2-7	13	TRBV29-1	CSTTSTSSYEQYF
TRBJ2-3	13	TRBV21-1	CASSRRSGPRRHF
TRBJ2-1	18	TRBV12-3/TRBV12-4	CASSFRSSSGSLHNEQFF
TRBJ1-2	10	TRBV20-1	CSTVGGGYTF
TRBJ2-1	15	TRBV29-1	CSVDAGTSSYNEQFF
TRBJ1-4	17	TRBV20-1	CSASPATGGLTNEKLFF
TRBJ2-3	14	TRBV7-8	CASSLFFTADTQYF
TRBJ2-1	15	TRBV5-1	CASSLDGSGYNEQFF
TRBJ1-2	15	TRBV28	CASSFTPQGINGYTF
TRBJ2-5	17	TRBV7-9	CASSLVPYREFQETQYF
TRBJ2-5	13	TRBV5-1	CASSRRPEETQYF
TRBJ2-3	15	TRBV4-2	CASGLAGGPGDTQYF
TRBJ2-1	14	TRBV27	CASTSRRDYNEQFF
TRBJ1-1	14	TRBV3-1	CASSQRGVNTEAFF
TRBJ2-1	17	TRBV20-1	CSARARSGSHFYNEQFF
TRBJ2-7	16	TRBV20-1	CSAHPMGSGNTYEQYF
TRBJ2-2	15	TRBV3-1	CASRTRTSGTGELFF
TRBJ2-1	19	TRBV7-3	CASSQTSGRVGSSYNEQFF
TRBJ2-2	16	TRBV4-2	CASSQEGRGATGELFF
TRBJ1-2	13	TRBV20-1	CSARSPGDYGYTF